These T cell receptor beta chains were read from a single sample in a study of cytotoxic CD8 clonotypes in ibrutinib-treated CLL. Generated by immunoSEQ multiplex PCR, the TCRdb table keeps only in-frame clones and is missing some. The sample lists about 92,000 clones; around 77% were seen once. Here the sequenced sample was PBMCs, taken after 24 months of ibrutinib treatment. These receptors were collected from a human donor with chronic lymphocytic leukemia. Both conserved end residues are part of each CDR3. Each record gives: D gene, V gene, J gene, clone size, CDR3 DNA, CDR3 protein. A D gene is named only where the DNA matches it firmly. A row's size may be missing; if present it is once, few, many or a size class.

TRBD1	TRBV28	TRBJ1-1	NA	TGTGCCAGCAGCTCGCGCAGGGGGCTAGGTGAAGCTTTCTTT	CASSSRRGLGEAFF
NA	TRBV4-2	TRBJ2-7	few	TGTGCCAGCAGCCAAGCGTCTATCCACGAGCAGTACTTC	CASSQASIHEQYF
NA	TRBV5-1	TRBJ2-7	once	TGCGCCAGCAGCGAGCAGGGTGGCAGCTACGAGCAGTACTTC	CASSEQGGSYEQYF
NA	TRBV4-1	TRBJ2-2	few	TGCGCCAGCAGCCAAGGACAGAGAGCGAACACCGGGGAGCTGTTTTTT	CASSQGQRANTGELFF
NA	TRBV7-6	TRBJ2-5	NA	TGTGCCAGCAGCTTAAGACTAGAGAAAGAGACCCAGTACTTC	CASSLRLEKETQYF
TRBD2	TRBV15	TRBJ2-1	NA	TGTGCCACCAGCAGAGGGGATAGCGGGGGATACAATGAGCAGTTCTTC	CATSRGDSGGYNEQFF
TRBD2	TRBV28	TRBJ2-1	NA	TGTGCCAGCAGTTTATTTGCTAGCGGGAGGCCAGAGCAGTTCTTC	CASSLFASGRPEQFF
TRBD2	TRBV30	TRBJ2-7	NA	TGTGCCTGGAGTGTACGACTAGCGGCCTACGAGCAGTACTTC	CAWSVRLAAYEQYF
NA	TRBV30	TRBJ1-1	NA	TGTGCCTGGACCCAATTGGCTGAAGCTTTCTTT	CAWTQLAEAFF
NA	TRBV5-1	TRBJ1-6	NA	TGCGCCAGCAGCTTCGGGCAGGCGGAGCATTCACCCCTCCACTTT	CASSFGQAEHSPLHF
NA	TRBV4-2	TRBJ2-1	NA	TGTGCCAGCAGCCAAGATGGGAGTAGCTCCTACAATGAGCAGTTCTTC	CASSQDGSSSYNEQFF
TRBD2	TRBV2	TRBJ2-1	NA	TGTGCCAGCAGTGAACCGGGACTAGCGGGGAACTACAATGAGCAGTTCTTC	CASSEPGLAGNYNEQFF
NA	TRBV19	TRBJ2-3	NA	TGTGCCAGTAGTTTTAAGTATACAGGAACGCAGTATTTT	CASSFKYTGTQYF
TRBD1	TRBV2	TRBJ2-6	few	TGTGCCAGCAGTGGCGACAGGGCGGGCTCTGGGGCCAACGTCCTGACTTTC	CASSGDRAGSGANVLTF
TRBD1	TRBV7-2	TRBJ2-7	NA	TGTGCCAGCAGCCCCTCACAGGGGGCGCCCCACGAGCAGTACTTC	CASSPSQGAPHEQYF
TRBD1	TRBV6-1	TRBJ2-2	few	TGTGCCAGCAGTGCGGGACAGACTTACACCGGGGAGCTGTTTTTT	CASSAGQTYTGELFF